This T cell receptor beta chain appears in the sequencing data of a study of blood T cells in healthy people across ages. Using a J-beta primer mix together with a sample-barcoded 5' primer, a second PCR was run for about 6 to 12 cycles. Via MiXCR, TCRdb re-called the 5' RACE reads, giving one row per CDR3 protein. The sample yields around 1,600,000 distinct CDR3 sequences, approximately 43% seen once. Russia was home to the donors, healthy Caucasian individuals aged about 6 to 100. The clonotype was recovered from a woman aged 18-30 years in good health. The material sequenced was blood.

The CDR3 sequence: CASSLDRDRGNQPQHF. CDR3 nucleotides: TGTGCCAGCAGTCTCGACCGGGACAGGGGGAATCAGCCCCAGCATTTT. V and J are TRBV6-7 and TRBJ1-5; 11 bases line up with TRBD1. TRBV6-7 is given ORF status, its function remaining uncertain. J gave up 4 bases and V 5 bases, and 7 bases lay outside the gene matches. The length of the CDR3 is 16 residues.